The 14 T cell receptor beta chains in this list originate from one sample, sequenced in a study of cytomegalovirus exposure and HLA in healthy donors. The protocol was immunoSEQ multiplex PCR, while the TCRdb copy is restricted to in-frame clones and leaves out a portion. The sample lists 65,000 to 75,000 clones; around 94% were seen once. Source material: PBMCs. The receptors were sampled from a woman under 30 in good health and CMV-seropositive.

The chain has TRBV4-1 and TRBJ1-1; perhaps TRBD1 as D (6 bases). The V gene's germline CDR1 is MGHRA and CDR2 YSYEKL. Trimming cost V 6 bases and J 3 bases, with 20 bases left between them. The CDR3 loop spans 16 amino acids. The CDR3 loop is CASRKGYGEGDTEAFF. CDR3 coding DNA: TGCGCCAGCAGGAAAGGATATGGTGAGGGGGACACTGAAGCTTTCTTT.

This clone appeared a single time. V usage is TRBV10-3 and J usage is TRBJ2-3, with D possibly being TRBD1 (5 bases). The CDR3 consists of 14 residues. CDR1 and CDR2 (germline): ENHRY, SYGVKD. V lost 6 bases to trimming and J lost 0 bases, with 10 bases between them. CDR3 nucleotide sequence: TGTGCCATCAGCCCAGGGCCTAGCACAGATACGCAGTATTTT. It encodes CAISPGPSTDTQYF.

This clone was observed once. This chain joins TRBV5-1 and TRBJ2-5; D not certain. The CDR3 length is 12 residues. The germline V and J ends were trimmed by 5 bases and 1 base, with 6 bases remaining between them. Germline CDR1 and CDR2: SGHRS and YFSETQ. The CDR3 here is CASSSIQETQYF. In DNA, the CDR3 is TGCGCCAGCAGTTCAATCCAAGAGACCCAGTACTTC.

The chain links TRBV28 to TRBJ1-6; 8 bases map to TRBD1. CDR3 length: 14 residues. V dropped 6 bases and J dropped 7; count of bases not matched to a gene: 5. From germline, CDR1 is MDHEN and CDR2 SYDVKM. The CDR3 DNA reads TGTGCCAGCAGCCTGGACAGGGCAAATTCACCCCTCCACTTT. This sequence encodes CASSLDRANSPLHF. Using reference TRBV28 and TRBJ1-6 for the parts outside the CDR3, the full variable domain is DVKVTQSSRYLVKRTGEKVFLECVQDMDHENMFWYRQDPGLGLRLIYFSYDVKMKEKGDIPEGYSVSREKKERFSLILESASTNQTSMYLCASSLDRANSPLHFGNGTRLTVT.

CDR3 nucleotides: TGTGCCAGTAGAAAACGGGACAGACGCCGTTTTCAGCCCCAGCATTTT. The encoded protein is CASRKRDRRRFQPQHF. The chain links TRBV19 to TRBJ1-5, with 7 bases aligning to TRBD1. Germline V CDR1 and CDR2: LNHDA, SQIVND (reference sequence). Unmatched junction bases numbered 14, after V lost 6 bases and J lost 6 bases. The CDR3 consists of 16 residues.

CDR3 sequence: CASSAPTSGAGADTQYF. The DNA of the CDR3 is TGCGCCAGCAGCGCGCCGACTAGCGGGGCCGGGGCAGATACGCAGTATTTT. The rearrangement uses TRBV5-1 and TRBJ2-3; 11 nucleotides agree with TRBD2. The CDR3 is 17 amino acids. The V and J ends lost 4 bases and 4 bases, in that order; junction bases with no gene match: 11. The V gene's germline CDR1 is SGHRS and CDR2 YFSETQ.

This chain uses TRBV6-1 with TRBJ2-1; 8 bases fit TRBD1. CDR1 and CDR2 (germline): MNHNS, SASEGT. The V segment lost 5 bases and the J segment 7 bases; nucleotides outside the gene matches: 1. The CDR3 extends over 12 amino acids. The CDR3 here is CASSNRGNEQFF. CDR3 bases: TGTGCCAGCAGTAACAGGGGGAATGAGCAGTTCTTC.

This clone occurred once. This rearrangement joins TRBV7-8 to TRBJ1-5; 7 positions agree with TRBD1. This CDR3 contains 16 residues. V was clipped by 1 base and J by 6 bases; unmatched bases: 9. Germline-derived CDR1 and CDR2 are SGHVS and FQNEAQ. This CDR3 reads CASSLVGQAGGQPQHF. The DNA for the CDR3 is TGTGCCAGCAGCTTAGTTGGACAGGCCGGGGGTCAGCCCCAGCATTTT. Complete variable domain (other parts from reference TRBV7-8 and TRBJ1-5): GAGVSQSPRYKVAKRGQDVALRCDPISGHVSLFWYQQALGQGPEFLTYFQNEAQLDKSGLPSDRFFAERPEGSVSTLKIQRTQQEDSAVYLCASSLVGQAGGQPQHFGDGTRLSIL.

The chain is built from TRBV7-9 and TRBJ2-7, with D possibly matching TRBD1 (6 bases). Trimming pared 0 bases from V and 3 bases from J, leaving 12 bases between. Germline assignment: CDR1 SEHNR and CDR2 FQNEAQ (reference sequence). CDR3 length: 15 residues. For the CDR3, the DNA is TGTGCCAGCAGCTTAGCCCTCTCGACAGGCTACGAGCAGTACTTC. This gives the protein CASSLALSTGYEQYF.

The genes are TRBV27 and TRBJ2-2, with D maybe TRBD1 (6 bases). Trimming stripped 5 bases from V and 9 bases from J, with 10 bases between. Germline V gene lookup returns CDR1 MNHEY and CDR2 SMNVEV (reference sequence). This CDR3 has 12 amino acids. Here the CDR3 reads CASSDRDRELFF. The CDR3 DNA follows: TGTGCCAGCAGTGACCGGGACAGGGAGCTGTTTTTT.

The gene calls are TRBV28 and TRBJ2-5, with 7 bases lining up with TRBD2. There are 16 residues in the CDR3. V lost 3 bases, J lost 5 bases, and 12 bases stayed unmatched. CDR1 is MDHEN, CDR2 SYDVKM, per germline. CDR3 loop: CASSFGSVIGGETQYF. The CDR3 DNA follows: TGTGCCAGCAGTTTTGGGTCCGTCATCGGGGGGGAGACCCAGTACTTC.

This clone turned up a few times. The chain combines TRBV5-1 with TRBJ1-6; tentatively, D is TRBD1 (5 bases). This CDR3 contains 15 residues. With 0 bases removed from V and 10 bases from J, the gap between germline ends came to 14 bases. Germline values: CDR1 SGHRS, CDR2 YFSETQ. The CDR3 sequence: CASSLALDIRSPLHF. The CDR3 region has the DNA TGCGCCAGCAGCTTGGCCCTGGACATTCGGTCACCCCTCCACTTT.

In DNA form, the CDR3 reads TGTGCCAGCAGCCAAGTGCGAGAGAATGAAAAACTGTTTTTT. Translating it yields CASSQVRENEKLFF. V usage is TRBV4-2 and J usage is TRBJ1-4; the D is unclear. Deletions cut 1 base from V and 5 bases from J, with 8 bases between. CDR3 size: 14 residues. CDR1 is LGHNA and CDR2 is YNFKEQ in the germline V gene.

The chain joins TRBV28 to TRBJ1-6; 7 bases are a match to TRBD1. The CDR3 length is 17 residues. The trim removed 1 base at V and 6 bases at J, leaving 9 bases unmatched. Germline values: CDR1 MDHEN, CDR2 SYDVKM. The CDR3 is CASSLSHPTGSNSPLHF. In DNA form, the CDR3 reads TGTGCCAGCAGTTTATCGCACCCGACAGGGTCTAATTCACCCCTCCACTTT.